This T cell receptor (beta chain) comes out of a study of CD8+ T cells in alopecia areata. With 4 bases removed from V and 0 bases from J, the gap between germline ends came to 10 bases. CDR3 length: 15 residues. The germline V gene has CDR1 SGHDT and CDR2 YYEEEE. RNA was extracted and reverse transcribed into cDNA as the sequencing template. The method was immunoSEQ multiplex PCR; TCRdb's version includes in-frame clones alone and lacks a portion of them. The sample lists about 180,000 clones, 50% to 60% occurring once. Separation by sorting yielded CD4+ and CD8+ T cells from PBMCs. Source: CD4+ T cells sorted from blood, taken at week 0. This TCR was recovered from a human donor with alopecia areata. The J gene is TRBJ1-4, the V gene TRBV5-6; a possible D gene is TRBD1 (5 bases). CDR3 loop: CASSALGATNEKLFF. In DNA, the CDR3 is TGTGCCAGCAGCGCCTTAGGGGCAACTAATGAAAAACTGTTTTTT.